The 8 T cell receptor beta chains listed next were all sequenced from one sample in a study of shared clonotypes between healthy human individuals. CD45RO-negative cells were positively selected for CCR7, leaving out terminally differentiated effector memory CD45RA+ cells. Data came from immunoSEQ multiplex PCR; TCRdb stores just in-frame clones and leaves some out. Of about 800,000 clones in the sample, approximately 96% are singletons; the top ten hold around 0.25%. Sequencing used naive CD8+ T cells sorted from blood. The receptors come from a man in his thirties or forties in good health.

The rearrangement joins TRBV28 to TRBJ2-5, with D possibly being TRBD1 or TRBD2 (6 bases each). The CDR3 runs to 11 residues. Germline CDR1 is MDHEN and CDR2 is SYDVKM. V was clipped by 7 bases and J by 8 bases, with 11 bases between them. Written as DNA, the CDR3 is TGTGCCAGCACGCCCGGGGGCACCCAGTACTTC. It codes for CASTPGGTQYF.

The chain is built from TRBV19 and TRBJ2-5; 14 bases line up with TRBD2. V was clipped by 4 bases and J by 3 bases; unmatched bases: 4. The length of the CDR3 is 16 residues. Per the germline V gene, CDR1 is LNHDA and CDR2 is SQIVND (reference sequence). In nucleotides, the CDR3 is TGTGCCAGTAGTACGGGACTAGCGGGGGTTAAAGAGACCCAGTACTTC. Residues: CASSTGLAGVKETQYF.

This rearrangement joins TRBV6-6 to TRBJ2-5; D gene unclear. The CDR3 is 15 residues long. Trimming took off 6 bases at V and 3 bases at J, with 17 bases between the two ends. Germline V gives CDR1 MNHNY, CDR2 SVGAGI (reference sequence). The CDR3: CASSPGRLKKETQYF. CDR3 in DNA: TGTGCCAGCAGCCCCGGACGGTTAAAAAAAGAGACCCAGTACTTC.

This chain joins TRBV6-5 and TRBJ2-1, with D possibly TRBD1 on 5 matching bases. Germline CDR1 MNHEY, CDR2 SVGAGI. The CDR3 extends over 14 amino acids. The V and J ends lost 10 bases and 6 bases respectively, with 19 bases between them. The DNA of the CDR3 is TGTGCCACCGAGCGCAGGGTGCAAGGCAATGAGCAGTTCTTC. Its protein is CATERRVQGNEQFF.

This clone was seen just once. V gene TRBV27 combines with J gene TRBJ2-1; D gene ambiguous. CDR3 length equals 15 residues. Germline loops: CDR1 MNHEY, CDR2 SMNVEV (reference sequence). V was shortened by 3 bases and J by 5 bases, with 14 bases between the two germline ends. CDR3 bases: TGTGCCAGCAGTTTTGGTGCTAGGGCAGACAATGAGCAGTTCTTC. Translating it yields CASSFGARADNEQFF.

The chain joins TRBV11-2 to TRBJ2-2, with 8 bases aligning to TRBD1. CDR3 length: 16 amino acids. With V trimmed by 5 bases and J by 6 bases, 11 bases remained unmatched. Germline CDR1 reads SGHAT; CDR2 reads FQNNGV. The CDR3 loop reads CASSETGTGRSGELFF. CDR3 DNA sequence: TGTGCCAGCAGCGAAACAGGGACAGGTCGTTCCGGGGAGCTGTTTTTT.

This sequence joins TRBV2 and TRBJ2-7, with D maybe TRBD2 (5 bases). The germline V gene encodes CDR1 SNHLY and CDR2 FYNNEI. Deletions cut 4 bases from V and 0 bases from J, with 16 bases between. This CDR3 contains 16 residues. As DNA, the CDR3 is TGTGCCAGCAGTGTTAGCCGCGGGCAAATCTCCTACGAGCAGTACTTC. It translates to CASSVSRGQISYEQYF.

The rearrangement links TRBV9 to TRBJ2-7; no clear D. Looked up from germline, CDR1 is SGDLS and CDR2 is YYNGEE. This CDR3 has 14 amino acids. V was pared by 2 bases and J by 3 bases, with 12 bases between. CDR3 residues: CASSVDTEVYEQYF. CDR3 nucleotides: TGTGCCAGCAGCGTGGATACAGAGGTCTACGAGCAGTACTTC.